Following are 2 T cell receptor beta chains from one sample sequenced in a study of cytomegalovirus exposure and HLA in healthy donors. The PCR contained 60 Vbeta and 13 Jbeta primers. Using immunoSEQ multiplex PCR, the repertoire was profiled, and TCRdb retains in-frame clones only, with some absent. The top ten clones hold 1% of a sample with more than 100,000 clones, more than 80% of them seen once. Input material: PBMCs. These receptors were obtained from a man aged 35 to 55 in good health and CMV-seronegative.

This chain joins TRBV6-1 and TRBJ2-1, with 7 nucleotides matching TRBD2. The CDR3 covers 13 residues. J was trimmed by 9 bases and V by 7 bases; bases with no gene match: 9. Germline assignment: CDR1 MNHNS and CDR2 SASEGT. CDR3: CASKGTSEGEQFF. The DNA for the CDR3 is TGTGCCAGCAAAGGTACTAGCGAGGGTGAGCAGTTCTTC.

The CDR3 sequence is CASSTRNLRDSPLHF. CDR3 sequence (DNA): TGTGCCAGCTCAACCCGTAACCTGAGAGATTCACCCCTCCACTTT. This sequence joins TRBV18 and TRBJ1-6, with D unclear. The CDR3 runs 15 residues. Trimming shortened V by 5 bases and J by 8 bases, and 16 bases separated the two germline ends. Germline assignment: CDR1 KGHSH and CDR2 LQKENI.